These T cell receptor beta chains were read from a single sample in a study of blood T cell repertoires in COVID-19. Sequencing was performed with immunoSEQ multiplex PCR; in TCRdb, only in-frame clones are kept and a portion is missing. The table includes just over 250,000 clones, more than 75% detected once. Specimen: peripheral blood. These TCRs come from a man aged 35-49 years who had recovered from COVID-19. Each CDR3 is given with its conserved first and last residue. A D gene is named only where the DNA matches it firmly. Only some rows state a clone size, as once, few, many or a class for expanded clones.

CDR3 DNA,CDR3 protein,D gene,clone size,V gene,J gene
TGTGCCAGCAGCTTGGCCGCGGGCGGCCAGGACTCCTACGAGCAGTACTTC,CASSLAAGGQDSYEQYF,-,-,TRBV5-6,TRBJ2-7
TGTGCCACCAGTGACCCGCCGGGACAGGAATACAATGAGCAGTTCTTC,CATSDPPGQEYNEQFF,TRBD1,-,TRBV24-1,TRBJ2-1
TGTGCCAGCAGCCCCTGGGGAAGCGGGGGATACAATGAGCAGTTCTTC,CASSPWGSGGYNEQFF,TRBD2,once,TRBV9,TRBJ2-1
TGCGCCAGCAGCCGAATAGGGGACGGGGAGCTGTTTTTT,CASSRIGDGELFF,-,-,TRBV5-1,TRBJ2-2
TGTGCCAGCAGTGATCCCGGGTTGAATTCACCCCTCCACTTT,CASSDPGLNSPLHF,-,once,TRBV25-1,TRBJ1-6
TGTGCCAGCAGCCAAGCGACCGCGCCGGGTGGCTACACCTTC,CASSQATAPGGYTF,-,once,TRBV3-1/TRBV3-2,TRBJ1-2
TGTGCCAGCAGCTTAGTAGCGGTGAACACCGGGGAGCTGTTTTTT,CASSLVAVNTGELFF,-,-,TRBV7-6,TRBJ2-2
TGTGCCAGCAGCTTGTCCCCGGTTCCTCAGCCCCAGCATTTT,CASSLSPVPQPQHF,-,-,TRBV5-6,TRBJ1-5
TGTGCCAGCAGCGTAGGACTAGCGGGGGCTACTTACAATGAGCAGTTCTTC,CASSVGLAGATYNEQFF,TRBD2,few,TRBV7-6,TRBJ2-1
TGTGCCAGCAGCGTCGGGGTCTCTGGGGCCAACGTCCTGACTTTC,CASSVGVSGANVLTF,-,-,TRBV9,TRBJ2-6
TGTGCCATCAGTGCGGGACAGGGGGGAGGCGGCGAGCAGTTCTTC,CAISAGQGGGGEQFF,TRBD1,-,TRBV10-3,TRBJ2-1
TGTGCCAGCAGCTTACAGGGTGAAAAACTGTTTTTT,CASSLQGEKLFF,-,-,TRBV7-2,TRBJ1-4
TGTGCCAGCAGCCAAGATCTGACAGGGGGGTTAAATTCACCCCTCCACTTT,CASSQDLTGGLNSPLHF,TRBD1,few,TRBV3-1/TRBV3-2,TRBJ1-6
TGTGCCAGCAGTTTATTGGGGCTGGGGAAGTACGAGCAGTACTTC,CASSLLGLGKYEQYF,-,-,TRBV27,TRBJ2-7
TGTGCCATCAGTGCACAGGGTGGGTACAATGAGCAGTTCTTC,CAISAQGGYNEQFF,-,-,TRBV10-3,TRBJ2-1
TGTGCCAGCTCACCACCGGGAGGGGGGGCCTACAATGAGCAGTTCTTC,CASSPPGGGAYNEQFF,-,-,TRBV18,TRBJ2-1
TGTGCCTGGAGTCGGGGGACAGGGCGAAGGGAAAAACTGTTTTTT,CAWSRGTGRREKLFF,TRBD1,-,TRBV30,TRBJ1-4
TGTGCCAGCAGCCAAGTCAATGAGCGGGGGCGCAGTGGCTACACCTTC,CASSQVNERGRSGYTF,-,-,TRBV4-2,TRBJ1-2
TGTGCCAGCAGTTACGGGGAGGGCACCTACGAGCAGTACTTC,CASSYGEGTYEQYF,TRBD2,many,TRBV6-5,TRBJ2-7
TGCGCCAGCAGCGGGGGCCCTCAAGAGACCCAGTACTTC,CASSGGPQETQYF,-,-,TRBV5-1,TRBJ2-5
TGTGCCAGCAGCCGGACAGCCGCCGACTATGGCTACACCTTC,CASSRTAADYGYTF,-,-,TRBV11-2,TRBJ1-2
TGCAGTGCTAGTGAGCTAGCGGGAGGTCCCGAGCAGTACTTC,CSASELAGGPEQYF,TRBD2,-,TRBV20-1,TRBJ2-7
TGTGCCAGCAGTGATCAATGGGACAGTCCTCGTGGCTACACCTTC,CASSDQWDSPRGYTF,TRBD1,-,TRBV6-1,TRBJ1-2
TGTGCCAGCAGCAGCATCCCTCGCGCGAACACCGGGGAGCTGTTTTTT,CASSSIPRANTGELFF,-,-,TRBV5-5,TRBJ2-2
TGTGCCGCCTCACCCCGGGGCGCGGGGGAGCAGTACTTC,CAASPRGAGEQYF,-,few,TRBV6-5,TRBJ2-7
TGTGCCAGCAGCCTCGGAGAGGCCGGCGGCTACACCTTC,CASSLGEAGGYTF,-,-,TRBV11-2,TRBJ1-2
TGTGCCAGCAGCGGGGGCCACAGGGGGGAAGTCCGGACAGATACGCAGTATTTT,CASSGGHRGEVRTDTQYF,TRBD1,-,TRBV3-1/TRBV3-2,TRBJ2-3